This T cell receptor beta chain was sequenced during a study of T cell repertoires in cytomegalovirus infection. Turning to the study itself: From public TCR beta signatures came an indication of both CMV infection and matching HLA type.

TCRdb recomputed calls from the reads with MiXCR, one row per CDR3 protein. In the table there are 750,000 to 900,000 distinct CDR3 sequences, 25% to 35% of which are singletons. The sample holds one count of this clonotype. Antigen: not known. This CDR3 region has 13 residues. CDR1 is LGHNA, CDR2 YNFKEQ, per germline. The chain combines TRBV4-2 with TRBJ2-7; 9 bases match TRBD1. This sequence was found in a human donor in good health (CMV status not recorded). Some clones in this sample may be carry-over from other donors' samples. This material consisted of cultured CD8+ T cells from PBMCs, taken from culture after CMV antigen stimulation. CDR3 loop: CASSEGQGTPLWV. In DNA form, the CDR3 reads TGTGCCAGCAGCGAAGGACAGGGGACACCCCTTTGGGTC.